This T cell receptor beta chain derives from a study of shared clonotypes between healthy human individuals. Background on the study: The study used three CD4 naive, three CD4 memory, two CD8 naive and one CD8 memory plate per donor. Overall study findings and caveats: Non-shared clonotypes displayed generation probabilities falling below those of clonotypes present in all four donors.

Execution of the assay was at deep level. Sorted-subset replicate PCRs used approximately 190 ng of genomic DNA. This amount corresponded to about 30,000 T cell genomes. Only in-frame clones appear in the TCRdb table, and some are missing; sequencing was by immunoSEQ multiplex PCR. The table lists approximately 1.9 million clones, just under 95% of them singletons. Per the germline V gene, CDR1 is MDHEN and CDR2 is SYDVKM. V shed 3 bases and J shed 4 bases, with 10 bases lying between them. The length of the CDR3 is 14 residues. CD45RO-negative CD8 cells positively selected for CCR7 made up the naive population, which excluded terminally differentiated effector memory CD45RA+ cells. Remarks on this clone: Its target is unknown.

Input material: naive CD8+ T cells from PBMCs. This rearrangement joins TRBV28 to TRBJ1-5; D is uncertain. This TCR derives from a man aged 18-30 years in good health. Some clones in this sample may be carry-over from other donors' samples. DNA for the CDR3: TGTGCCAGCAGTTTCCTGCGGGTTAATCAGCCCCAGCATTTT. Translated: CASSFLRVNQPQHF.